This TCR beta chain was recorded in a study of cytomegalovirus exposure and HLA in healthy donors. This CDR3 is 16 amino acids long. Trimming removed 8 bases from V and 1 base from J; junction bases left unmatched: 11. Germline-derived CDR1 and CDR2 are MNHEY and SMNVEV (reference sequence). PCR involved 60 Vbeta and 13 Jbeta primers. The data were produced by immunoSEQ multiplex PCR, yet TCRdb's version contains in-frame clones alone and is incomplete. Of about 93,000 clones in the sample, about four fifths were seen once. V usage is TRBV27 and J usage is TRBJ2-4; 7 bases are shared with TRBD2. The material sequenced was PBMCs. The source is a man aged 25 to 45 in good health and CMV-seronegative. This CDR3 reads CASGRLALGAKNIQYF. The CDR3 coding sequence is TGTGCCAGCGGTAGACTAGCCCTGGGGGCCAAAAACATTCAGTACTTC.